This T cell receptor beta chain was sequenced during a study of blood T cell repertoires in COVID-19. Turning to the study itself: The United States, Italy and Spain provided the acute and convalescent COVID-19 samples. The cDNA or gDNA used as material had been derived from T cells, B-cell-depleted T cells, or PBMCs.

Between the trimmed V and J ends, which lost 7 bases and 0 bases, there was a span of 16 bases. The CDR3 is made up of 16 amino acids. Germline V gene data show CDR1 as LNHDA and CDR2 as SQIVND (reference sequence). Measured with immunoSEQ multiplex PCR; TCRdb has only the in-frame clones, and not every one. This sample has 97,000 or so clones, with about 83% found just once. The rearrangement uses TRBV19 and TRBJ1-5; tentative D call: TRBD1 (6 bases). The clonotype originates from a man aged 35 to 55 with active or convalescent COVID-19. The sequenced sample consisted of peripheral blood. CDR3 bases: TGTGCCAGTACCTCTCATCAGGGGCCTAGCAATCAGCCCCAGCATTTT. This gives the protein CASTSHQGPSNQPQHF.